This TCR beta chain appears in the sequencing data of a study of T-cell memory formation after mild COVID-19. Study in general: In these data, TCR clusters were largely donor specific.

5'RACE primed from the constant segment yielded TCR alpha and TCR beta cDNA libraries bearing sample barcodes and UMIs. TCRdb reprocessed the 5' RACE reads with MiXCR, giving one entry per CDR3 protein. The table has fewer than 350,000 distinct CDR3 sequences, less than 9.5% seen once. Study-wide findings and caveats: Prior to infection, memory already included some responding clones, suggesting cross-reactive memory joined.

In its sample, this clonotype was seen a few times. Its antigen is still unknown. The J segment lost 6 bases and the V segment lost 3 bases, leaving 15 bases of the junction unmatched. CDR3 length equals 17 residues. Looked up from germline, CDR1 is SQVTM and CDR2 is ANQGSEA. The J gene is TRBJ2-3, the V gene TRBV29-1, with 10 bases lining up with TRBD1. The sequence came from a man aged 18 to 35 who had mild COVID-19 (a few samples of this study predate the infection). Cell type and time point are not known. Input material: PBMCs or a T cell subset sorted from them (not recorded which). CDR3 DNA sequence: TGCAGCGTTGAGATATTGCTCGGACAGGGGGTTCCGGATACGCAGTATTTT. This gives the protein CSVEILLGQGVPDTQYF.